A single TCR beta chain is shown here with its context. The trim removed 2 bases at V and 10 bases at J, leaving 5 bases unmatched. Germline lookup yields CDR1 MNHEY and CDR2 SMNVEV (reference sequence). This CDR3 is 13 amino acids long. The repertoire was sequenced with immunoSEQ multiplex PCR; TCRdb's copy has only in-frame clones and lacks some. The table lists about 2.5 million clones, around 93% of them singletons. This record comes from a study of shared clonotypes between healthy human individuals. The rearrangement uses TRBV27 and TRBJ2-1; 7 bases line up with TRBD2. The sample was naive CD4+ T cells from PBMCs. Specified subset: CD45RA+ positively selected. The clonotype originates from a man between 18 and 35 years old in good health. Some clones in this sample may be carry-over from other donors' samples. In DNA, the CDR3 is TGTGCCAGCAGTTTAGCCGGGGGAGGGGAGCAGTTCTTC. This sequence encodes CASSLAGGGEQFF.